This T cell receptor beta chain was found in a study of cytomegalovirus exposure and HLA in healthy donors. The PCR had 60 Vbeta and 13 Jbeta primers. The assay was immunoSEQ multiplex PCR, and TCRdb's table has in-frame clones only and misses some. This table has 95,000 to 110,000 clones, more than 65% appearing once. This TCR derives from a male donor in good health and CMV-seronegative. The specimen was PBMCs.

The CDR3 DNA reads as TGTGCCAGCAGCCCAGACATTAACGAGCAGTACTTC. Its translation is CASSPDINEQYF. The chain recombines TRBV28 with TRBJ2-7, with D hard to call. This CDR3 has 12 residues. V was pared by 6 bases and J by 5 bases, with 11 bases between. Germline V gene sequence: CDR1 MDHEN, CDR2 SYDVKM.